A single sample gave rise to the 18 T cell receptor beta chains below, sequenced in a study of identifying expanded T cells in peripheral blood. Method: immunoSEQ multiplex PCR; TCRdb's copy keeps in-frame clones and lacks some. The sample carries around 100,000 clones, roughly 91% recorded once. The specimen sequenced was blood. These receptors were collected from a person aged 18 to 70 in good health.

A few counts support this clone. The rearrangement uses TRBV11-2 and TRBJ2-7, with unresolved D. The germline V gene encodes CDR1 SGHAT and CDR2 FQNNGV. V lost 1 base and J lost 2, with 6 bases in between. The CDR3 length is 13 residues. As DNA, the CDR3 is TGTGCCAGCAGCTTAGTAGAGACCTACGAGCAGTACTTC. Its protein is CASSLVETYEQYF.

V is TRBV19 and J is TRBJ2-7, with D perhaps matching TRBD1 (6 bases). In germline, CDR1 is LNHDA, CDR2 SQIVND (reference sequence). Trimming took 5 bases from V and 3 from J, leaving 14 bases between them. This CDR3 contains 14 residues. In DNA form, the CDR3 reads TGTGCCAGTAGTCCCCGGGACACTAGCTACGAGCAGTACTTC. It specifies CASSPRDTSYEQYF.

The chain is built from TRBV10-1 and TRBJ1-4; D not resolved. The CDR3 is 13 amino acids. Trimming took 6 bases from V and 8 from J, leaving 13 bases between them. Germline loops: CDR1 WNHNN, CDR2 SYGVQD (reference sequence). The DNA for the CDR3 is TGCGCCAGCAGGAGGGCCGCCGGGGAAAAACTGTTTTTT. Translation gives CASRRAAGEKLFF.

The genes are TRBV13 and TRBJ1-1; D ambiguous. The germline V and J ends were trimmed by 5 bases and 8 bases, with 15 bases remaining between them. This CDR3 contains 13 residues. Per the germline V gene, CDR1 is PRHDT and CDR2 is FYEKMQ (reference sequence). The CDR3, as DNA: TGTGCCAGCAGCCCGGAAGCCTCGGGGGAAGCTTTCTTT. As protein: CASSPEASGEAFF.

The chain's CDR3 is CASSSLATLQETQYF. The CDR3, as DNA: TGTGCCAGCAGTTCCCTAGCTACCTTACAAGAGACCCAGTACTTC. This chain joins TRBV28 and TRBJ2-5; weak D call: TRBD2 (5 bases). CDR3 size: 15 residues. V lost 4 bases, J lost 2 bases, and 14 bases lay in between. Germline V lookup: CDR1 MDHEN, CDR2 SYDVKM.

The V gene is TRBV7-2, the J gene TRBJ2-1; D gene uncertain. Germline lookup yields CDR1 SGHTA and CDR2 FQGNSA. The CDR3 covers 14 residues. The V end lost 3 bases, the J end lost 7 bases, and 13 bases lay between the germline ends. CDR3 sequence reads: CASSLTSVGNEQFF. The DNA for the CDR3 is TGTGCCAGCAGCTTGACATCGGTTGGGAATGAGCAGTTCTTC.

The chain is built from TRBV28 and TRBJ2-3, with TRBD2 matching over 10 bases. CDR1 is MDHEN, CDR2 SYDVKM, per germline. Trimming cost V 5 bases and J 0 bases; bases outside gene matches: 20. There are 21 residues in the CDR3. The CDR3 loop reads CASSLSPGAVSGGVSTDTQYF. The CDR3 nucleotides read TGTGCCAGCAGTCTCAGTCCCGGGGCCGTGAGCGGGGGGGTTAGCACAGATACGCAGTATTTT.

This chain uses TRBV7-9 with TRBJ1-1; perhaps TRBD1 as D (6 bases). Germline lookup yields CDR1 SEHNR and CDR2 FQNEAQ (reference sequence). CDR3 length: 15 residues. V lost 4 bases and J lost 6, with 18 bases in between. CDR3 residues: CASSSTNRVFPEAFF. The CDR3 nucleotides read TGTGCCAGCAGCTCTACAAACAGGGTATTCCCTGAAGCTTTCTTT.

This sequence joins TRBV7-2 and TRBJ2-5; TRBD2 matches 10 bases. The V gene's germline CDR1 is SGHTA and CDR2 FQGNSA. CDR3 length equals 16 residues. The V segment lost 5 bases and the J segment 4 bases; nucleotides outside the gene matches: 10. CDR3 nucleotide sequence: TGTGCCAGCAGCACCCAGAGCGGGGGGGCCGGAGAGACCCAGTACTTC. Translating gives CASSTQSGGAGETQYF.

The chain couples TRBV9 to TRBJ2-1; 8 bases map to TRBD2. The CDR3 runs 13 residues. Germline values: CDR1 SGDLS, CDR2 YYNGEE. Trimming at V came to 4 bases and at J to 6 bases, leaving 3 bases not matched to a gene. This chain's CDR3 is CASSSGGGNEQFF. In DNA, the CDR3 is TGTGCCAGCAGCTCCGGGGGGGGCAATGAGCAGTTCTTC.

The V call is TRBV28, the J call TRBJ2-7; a weak D match, TRBD1 (5 bases). Trimming cost V 0 bases and J 5 bases, with 17 bases left between them. The germline V gene has CDR1 MDHEN and CDR2 SYDVKM. This CDR3 contains 16 residues. In DNA, the CDR3 is TGTGCCAGCAGTTTATGGGGCCAAGGGGCCGTCGACGAGCAGTACTTC. Translation: CASSLWGQGAVDEQYF.

Only one count was recorded for this clone. The chain links TRBV13 to TRBJ2-7, with 8 bases identical to TRBD2. Germline CDR1 PRHDT, CDR2 FYEKMQ (reference sequence). The junction had 10 bases not matched to a gene; V was cut back by 5 bases and J by 7 bases. This CDR3 comprises 14 residues. CDR3 protein: CASSPHRGGFEQYF. In nucleotides, the CDR3 is TGTGCCAGCAGCCCGCACCGGGGGGGGTTTGAGCAGTACTTC.

The CDR3 DNA reads as TGCGCCAGCAGCCCACCGTCGAATGGACATGGGAACACCATATATTTT. Translating gives CASSPPSNGHGNTIYF. The chain links TRBV5-1 to TRBJ1-3; D perhaps matches TRBD1 (5 bases). Germline-derived CDR1 and CDR2 are SGHRS and YFSETQ. V was shortened by 4 bases and J by 7 bases, with 21 bases between the two germline ends. CDR3 length: 16 amino acids.

The chain joins TRBV5-6 to TRBJ2-5, with D perhaps TRBD2 (7 bases). Deletions cut 2 bases from V and 4 bases from J, with 12 bases between. Looked up from germline, CDR1 is SGHDT and CDR2 is YYEEEE. The CDR3 length is 14 residues. CDR3 DNA sequence: TGTGCCAGCAGCTTTGGGGGGGCCGGAGAGACCCAGTACTTC. Its translation: CASSFGGAGETQYF.

This clone was picked up a small number of times. The chain links TRBV27 to TRBJ2-6; D is possibly TRBD1 (5 bases). This CDR3 contains 15 residues. V was cut by 9 bases and J by 1 base, with 13 bases left in between. Germline lookup yields CDR1 MNHEY and CDR2 SMNVEV (reference sequence). The CDR3 loop is CASMTAISGANVLTF. Written as DNA, the CDR3 is TGTGCCAGTATGACAGCGATTTCTGGGGCCAACGTCCTGACTTTC.

A remark on this clone: The junction differs from germline at one of its ends, possibly a read error. The chain links TRBV6-5 to TRBJ1-2; D possibly corresponds to TRBD1 (6 bases). Germline CDR1 MNHEY, CDR2 SVGAGI. The CDR3 sequence is 15 residues long. In DNA form, the CDR3 reads TGTGCCAGCAGGGGACACGTCAGTCCGAACTATGGCTACATCTTC. Residues: CASRGHVSPNYGYIF.

The chain combines TRBV7-9 with TRBJ1-3; no clear D gene. Germline CDR1 reads SEHNR; CDR2 reads FQNEAQ (reference sequence). V was cut by 4 bases and J by 0 bases, with 4 bases left in between. The CDR3 spans 13 residues. CDR3 coding DNA: TGTGCCAGCAGCTCCTACTCTGGAAACACCATATATTTT. This translates into CASSSYSGNTIYF.

This chain joins TRBV30 and TRBJ2-7; tentatively, D is TRBD2 (6 bases). This CDR3 has 15 amino acids. Trimming shortened V by 1 base and J by 2 bases, and 15 bases separated the two germline ends. CDR1 is GTSNPN and CDR2 is SVGIG in the germline V gene (reference sequence). This CDR3 reads CAWSESGLQTYEQYF. CDR3 DNA sequence: TGTGCCTGGAGTGAAAGTGGACTACAGACCTACGAGCAGTACTTC.